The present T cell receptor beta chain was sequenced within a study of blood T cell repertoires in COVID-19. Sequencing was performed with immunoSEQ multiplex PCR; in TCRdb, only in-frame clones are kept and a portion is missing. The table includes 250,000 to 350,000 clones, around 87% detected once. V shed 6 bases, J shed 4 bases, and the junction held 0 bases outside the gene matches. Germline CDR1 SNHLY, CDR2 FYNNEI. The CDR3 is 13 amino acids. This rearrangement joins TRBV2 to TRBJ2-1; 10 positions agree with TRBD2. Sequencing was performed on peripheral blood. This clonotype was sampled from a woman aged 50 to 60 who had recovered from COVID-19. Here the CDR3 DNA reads TGTGCCAGCAGACTAGCGGGGTACAATGAGCAGTTCTTC. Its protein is CASRLAGYNEQFF.